These 13 T cell receptor beta chains share one sample of origin, sequenced in a study of blood T cell repertoires in COVID-19. The protocol was immunoSEQ multiplex PCR, while the TCRdb copy is restricted to in-frame clones and leaves out a portion. This table holds about 95,000 clones, 84% found once. The specimen was peripheral blood. These receptors were taken from a human donor in a cohort sampled during active COVID-19.

CDR3 residues: CASSLFGQGPANYGYTF. The CDR3 region has the DNA TGTGCCAGCAGTTTGTTCGGGCAGGGGCCAGCTAACTATGGCTACACCTTC. V is TRBV27 and J is TRBJ1-2, with D maybe TRBD1 (6 bases). Germline V gene lookup returns CDR1 MNHEY and CDR2 SMNVEV (reference sequence). The CDR3 is made up of 17 amino acids. The V end lost 3 bases, the J end lost 0 bases, and 17 bases lay between the germline ends.

This chain links TRBV12-3 or TRBV12-4 with TRBJ1-1; the D is unclear. CDR3 length equals 13 residues. Trimming removed 2 bases at V and 7 bases at J, with 11 bases between. The CDR3 region is CASSLLQTVEAFF. DNA of the CDR3: TGTGCCAGCAGTTTACTACAGACCGTTGAAGCTTTCTTT.

This clone was counted once. V and J are TRBV7-2 and TRBJ2-7, with 7 bases lining up with TRBD2. The germline V gene encodes CDR1 SGHTA and CDR2 FQGNSA. The CDR3 loop spans 15 amino acids. J was trimmed by 2 bases and V by 1 base; bases with no gene match: 5. CDR3 DNA: TGTGCCAGCAGCTTAGGAGGTCTAGCGGCCTACGAGCAGTACTTC. Translating it yields CASSLGGLAAYEQYF.

Only a few counts were recorded for this clone. The chain joins TRBV19 to TRBJ1-2; D gene ambiguous. V lost 0 bases and J lost 8, with 10 bases in between. This CDR3 contains 13 residues. Germline lookup yields CDR1 LNHDA and CDR2 SQIVND (reference sequence). CDR3: CASSIDPNGGYTF. In DNA, the CDR3 is TGTGCCAGTAGTATAGATCCGAACGGGGGCTACACCTTC. The whole variable domain, filled in from reference TRBV19 and TRBJ1-2, reads DGGITQSPKYLFRKEGQNVTLSCEQNLNHDAMYWYRQDPGQGLRLIYYSQIVNDFQKGDIAEGYSVSREKKESFPLTVTSAQKNPTAFYLCASSIDPNGGYTFGSGTRLTVV.

This rearrangement joins TRBV6-5 to TRBJ2-7, with D perhaps matching TRBD2 (5 bases). This CDR3 has 14 residues. The germline V gene has CDR1 MNHEY and CDR2 SVGAGI. V was cut by 5 bases and J by 7 bases, with 18 bases left in between. In DNA, the CDR3 is TGTGCCAGCAGTCCCGGTTCTAGAGGGTGGGAGCAGTACTTC. This translates into CASSPGSRGWEQYF.

This clone was counted a few times. The rearrangement joins TRBV4-3 to TRBJ2-2, with 7 bases that match TRBD2. The J segment lost 6 bases and the V segment lost 1 base, leaving 8 bases of the junction unmatched. Germline CDR1 reads LGHNA; CDR2 reads YSLEER. The CDR3 is 16 residues long. As DNA, the CDR3 is TGCGCCAGCAGCCAAGGGGCGGGGGTGGTTTCCGGGGAGCTGTTTTTT. This gives the protein CASSQGAGVVSGELFF.

The chain combines TRBV29-1 with TRBJ2-5; 7 nucleotides match TRBD2. The germline V gene has CDR1 SQVTM and CDR2 ANQGSEA. With 4 bases clipped from V and 5 bases from J, the junction kept 4 bases outside the gene matches. The CDR3 is 12 residues long. CDR3 DNA: TGCAGCGTTGGCGGGGGAGGGGAGACCCAGTACTTC. It codes for CSVGGGGETQYF.

The gene calls are TRBV18 and TRBJ2-5; 9 nucleotides agree with TRBD1. The germline CDR1 and CDR2 sequences are KGHSH and LQKENI. Trimming at V came to 3 bases and at J to 3 bases, leaving 8 bases not matched to a gene. The CDR3 covers 16 residues. In DNA form, the CDR3 reads TGTGCCAGCTCACCTCCGGGACAGGGACGAAAAGAGACCCAGTACTTC. Its protein product is CASSPPGQGRKETQYF.

The V call is TRBV5-1, the J call TRBJ2-7; a possible D gene is TRBD1 (6 bases). CDR1 and CDR2 (germline): SGHRS, YFSETQ. V lost 1 base and J 0 bases, leaving 11 bases between the germline ends. This CDR3 contains 15 residues. The CDR3 DNA sequence: TGCGCCAGCAGCTTGTACAGGGCGGGCTCCTACGAGCAGTACTTC. Its translation is CASSLYRAGSYEQYF.

The J gene is TRBJ2-7, the V gene TRBV2; 15 bases map to TRBD2. The CDR3 is made up of 15 amino acids. V was clipped by 6 bases and J by 6 bases; unmatched bases: 6. Germline V CDR1 and CDR2: SNHLY, FYNNEI. In DNA form, the CDR3 reads TGTGCCAGCAGACCGCCGGGACTAGCGGGGGGCGAGCAGTACTTC. Translated: CASRPPGLAGGEQYF.

The chain joins TRBV5-4 to TRBJ1-2; no reliable D call. The CDR3 spans 14 residues. The germline gives CDR1 SGHNT, CDR2 YYREEE (reference sequence). Trimming shortened V by 1 base and J by 0 bases, and 7 bases separated the two germline ends. For the CDR3, the DNA is TGTGCCAGCAGCTTGACAGCTACTAACTATGGCTACACCTTC. It is translated as CASSLTATNYGYTF.

This clone was counted a single time. J is TRBJ2-7 and V is TRBV18; 7 positions agree with TRBD1. Germline V gives CDR1 KGHSH, CDR2 LQKENI. V gave up 1 base and J gave up 5 bases; unmatched junction bases: 8. The CDR3 extends over 15 amino acids. The CDR3 loop is CASSPLSTGTDEQYF. As DNA, the CDR3 is TGTGCCAGCTCACCACTGTCGACAGGGACCGACGAGCAGTACTTC.

V usage is TRBV2 and J usage is TRBJ1-1, with D tentatively TRBD1 (5 bases). The germline CDR1 and CDR2 sequences are SNHLY and FYNNEI. The CDR3 has 17 residues. With 0 bases removed from V and 4 bases from J, the gap between germline ends came to 18 bases. The CDR3 sequence: CASSEAPPGGLSTEAFF. DNA of the CDR3: TGTGCCAGCAGTGAAGCGCCCCCCGGGGGGTTGAGCACTGAAGCTTTCTTT.